This T cell receptor beta chain comes out of a study of shared clonotypes between healthy human individuals. Findings of the study overall: For naive CD4 cells, approximately 4.7% of clonotypes were shared across a few donors.

All participating donors were Caucasian adults from Nashville, Tennessee. Clones were read by immunoSEQ multiplex PCR, and TCRdb kept only the in-frame ones, dropping some. Of over a million clones listed, 98% were seen once; the top ten hold 0.3% to 0.45%. In the case of this clone: Its antigen is not known.

Germline values: CDR1 SGHRS, CDR2 YFSETQ. Trimming stripped 1 base from V and 2 bases from J, with 13 bases between. This CDR3 is 15 amino acids long. J is TRBJ2-7 and V is TRBV5-1; weak D call: TRBD2 (5 bases). The specimen was naive CD4+ T cells sorted from blood. Subset indicated: CD45RA+ positively selected. This TCR came from a man aged 30 to 39 in good health. CDR3: CASSLRPTGTYEQYF. The CDR3 region has the DNA TGCGCCAGCAGCTTGAGACCAACGGGGACCTACGAGCAGTACTTC.